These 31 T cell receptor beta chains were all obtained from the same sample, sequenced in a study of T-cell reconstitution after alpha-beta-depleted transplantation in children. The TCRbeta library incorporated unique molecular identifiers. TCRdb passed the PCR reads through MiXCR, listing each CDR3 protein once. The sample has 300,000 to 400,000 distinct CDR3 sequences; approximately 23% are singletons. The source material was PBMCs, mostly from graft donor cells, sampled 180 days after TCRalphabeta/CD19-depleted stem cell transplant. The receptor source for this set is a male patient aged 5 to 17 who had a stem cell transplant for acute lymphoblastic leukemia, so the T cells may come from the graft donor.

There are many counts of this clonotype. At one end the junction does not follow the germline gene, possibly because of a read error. The CDR3: CASSPGETQYF. The CDR3 bases are TGCGCCAGCAGCCCCGGGGAGACCCAGTACTTC. The V gene is TRBV18, the J gene TRBJ2-5; D uncertain. Per the germline V gene, CDR1 is KGHSH and CDR2 is LQKENI. The CDR3 spans 11 residues.

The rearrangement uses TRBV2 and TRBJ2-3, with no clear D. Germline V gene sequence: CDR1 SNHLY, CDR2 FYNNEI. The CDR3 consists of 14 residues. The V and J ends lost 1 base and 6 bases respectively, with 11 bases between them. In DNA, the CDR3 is TGTGCCAGCAGTGAAGACAGAACTCTGGATACGCAGTATTTT. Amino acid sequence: CASSEDRTLDTQYF.

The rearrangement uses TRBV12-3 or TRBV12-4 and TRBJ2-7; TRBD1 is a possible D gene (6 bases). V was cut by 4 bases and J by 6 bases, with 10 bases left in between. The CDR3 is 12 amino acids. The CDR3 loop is CASSSSGAEQYF. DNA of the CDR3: TGTGCCAGCAGTTCTTCAGGGGCCGAGCAGTACTTC.

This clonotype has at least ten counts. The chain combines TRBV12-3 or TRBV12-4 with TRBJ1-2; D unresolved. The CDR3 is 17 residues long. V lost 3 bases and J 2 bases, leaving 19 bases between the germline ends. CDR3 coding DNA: TGTGCCAGCAGTTTCCACAGTTCCTCCTCCTCCAACTATGGCTACACCTTC. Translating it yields CASSFHSSSSSNYGYTF.

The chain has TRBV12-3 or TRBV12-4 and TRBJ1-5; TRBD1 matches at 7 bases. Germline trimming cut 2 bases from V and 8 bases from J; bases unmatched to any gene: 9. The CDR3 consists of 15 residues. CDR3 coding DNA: TGTGCCAGCAGTTTATTTAGTGGCAGGGGGAAGCCCCAGCATTTT. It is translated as CASSLFSGRGKPQHF.

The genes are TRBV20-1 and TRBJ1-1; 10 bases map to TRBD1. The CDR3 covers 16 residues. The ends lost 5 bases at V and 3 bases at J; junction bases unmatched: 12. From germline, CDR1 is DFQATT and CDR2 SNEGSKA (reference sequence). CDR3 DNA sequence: TGCAGTGCTTGCCGGGACAGGGGATGGTTAGACACTGAAGCTTTCTTT. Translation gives CSACRDRGWLDTEAFF.

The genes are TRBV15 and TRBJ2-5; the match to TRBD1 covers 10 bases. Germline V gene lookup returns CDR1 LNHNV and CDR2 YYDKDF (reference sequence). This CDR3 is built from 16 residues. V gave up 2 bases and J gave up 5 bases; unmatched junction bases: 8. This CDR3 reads CATSRLPGQGPETQYF. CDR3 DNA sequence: TGTGCCACCAGCAGACTTCCGGGACAGGGGCCGGAGACCCAGTACTTC. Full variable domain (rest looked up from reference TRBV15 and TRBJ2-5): DAMVIQNPRYQVTQFGKPVTLSCSQTLNHNVMYWYQQKSSQAPKLLFHYYDKDFNNEADTPDNFQSRRPNTSFCFLDIRSPGLGDTAMYLCATSRLPGQGPETQYFGPGTRLLVL.

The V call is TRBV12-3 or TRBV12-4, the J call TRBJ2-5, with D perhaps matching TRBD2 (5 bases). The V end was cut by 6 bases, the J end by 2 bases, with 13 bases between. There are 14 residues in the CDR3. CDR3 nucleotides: TGTGCCAGCAGCCGCACTAGGGCTCAAGAGACCCAGTACTTC. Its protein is CASSRTRAQETQYF.

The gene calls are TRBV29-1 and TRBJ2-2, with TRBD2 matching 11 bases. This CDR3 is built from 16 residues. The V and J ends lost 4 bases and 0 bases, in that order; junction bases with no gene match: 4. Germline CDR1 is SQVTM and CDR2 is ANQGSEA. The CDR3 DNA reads TGCAGCGTTGCCCTAGCGGGAGGTGCGAACACCGGGGAGCTGTTTTTT. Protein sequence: CSVALAGGANTGELFF.

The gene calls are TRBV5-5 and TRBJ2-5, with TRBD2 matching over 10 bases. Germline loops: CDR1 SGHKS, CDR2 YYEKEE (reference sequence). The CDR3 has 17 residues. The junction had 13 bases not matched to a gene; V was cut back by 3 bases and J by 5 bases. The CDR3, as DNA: TGTGCCAGCAGCTGGGGTCCCGGGACTAGCGTCTGGGAGACCCAGTACTTC. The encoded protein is CASSWGPGTSVWETQYF.

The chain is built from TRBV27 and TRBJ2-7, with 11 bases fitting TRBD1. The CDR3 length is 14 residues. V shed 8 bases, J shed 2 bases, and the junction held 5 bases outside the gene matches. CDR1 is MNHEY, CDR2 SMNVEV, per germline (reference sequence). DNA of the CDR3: TGTGCCAGCGGACAGGGGGCAGGTCCCTACGAGCAGTACTTC. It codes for CASGQGAGPYEQYF.

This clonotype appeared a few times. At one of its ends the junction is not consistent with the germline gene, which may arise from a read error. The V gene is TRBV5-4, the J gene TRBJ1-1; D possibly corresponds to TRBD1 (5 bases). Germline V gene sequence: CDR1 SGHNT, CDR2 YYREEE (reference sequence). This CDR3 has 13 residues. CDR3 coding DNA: TGTGCCAGCAGCGGCCGGGGGAACGCTGAAGCTTTCTTT. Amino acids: CASSGRGNAEAFF.

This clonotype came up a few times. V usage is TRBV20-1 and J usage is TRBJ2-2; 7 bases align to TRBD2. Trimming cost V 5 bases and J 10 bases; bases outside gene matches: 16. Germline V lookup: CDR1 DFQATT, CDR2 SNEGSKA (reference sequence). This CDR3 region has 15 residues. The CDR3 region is CSASGSGHGKSELFF. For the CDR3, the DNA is TGCAGTGCTTCGGGTAGCGGGCACGGAAAGTCGGAGCTGTTTTTT.

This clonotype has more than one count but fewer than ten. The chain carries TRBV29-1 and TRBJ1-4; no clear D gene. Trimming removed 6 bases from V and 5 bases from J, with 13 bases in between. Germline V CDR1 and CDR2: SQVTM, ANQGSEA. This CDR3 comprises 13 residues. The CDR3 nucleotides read TGCAGCGTGGCATCAGACCCAAATGAAAAACTGTTTTTT. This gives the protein CSVASDPNEKLFF.

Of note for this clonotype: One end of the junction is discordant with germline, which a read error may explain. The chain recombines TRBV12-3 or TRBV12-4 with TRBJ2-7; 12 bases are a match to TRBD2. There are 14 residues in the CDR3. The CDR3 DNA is TGTGACAGCAGTTTACTAGCGGGGGGCTACGAGCAGTACTTC. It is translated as CDSSLLAGGYEQYF.

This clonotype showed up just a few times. CDR3 loop: CASKERGPHNTGELFF. CDR3 nucleotide sequence: TGTGCCAGCAAAGAAAGGGGGCCACATAACACCGGGGAGCTGTTTTTT. The gene calls are TRBV27 and TRBJ2-2; 7 bases align to TRBD1. Germline V gene data show CDR1 as MNHEY and CDR2 as SMNVEV (reference sequence). V lost 7 bases, J lost 2 bases, and 10 bases stayed unmatched. CDR3 length equals 16 residues.

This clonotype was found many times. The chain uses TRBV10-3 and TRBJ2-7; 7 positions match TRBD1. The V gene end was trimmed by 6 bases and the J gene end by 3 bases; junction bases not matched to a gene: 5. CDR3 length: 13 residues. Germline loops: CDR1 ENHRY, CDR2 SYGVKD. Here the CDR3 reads CAISRDRSYEQYF. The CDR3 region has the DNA TGTGCCATCAGCCGGGACAGAAGCTACGAGCAGTACTTC.

CDR3 region: CSGVRRGLDTQYF. In DNA form, the CDR3 reads TGCAGTGGAGTCCGGCGGGGGCTAGATACGCAGTATTTT. The V call is TRBV20-1, the J call TRBJ2-3; TRBD2 is a possible D gene (7 bases). CDR3 length: 13 residues. V was shortened by 7 bases and J by 5 bases, with 16 bases between the two germline ends. Germline V gene sequence: CDR1 DFQATT, CDR2 SNEGSKA (reference sequence).

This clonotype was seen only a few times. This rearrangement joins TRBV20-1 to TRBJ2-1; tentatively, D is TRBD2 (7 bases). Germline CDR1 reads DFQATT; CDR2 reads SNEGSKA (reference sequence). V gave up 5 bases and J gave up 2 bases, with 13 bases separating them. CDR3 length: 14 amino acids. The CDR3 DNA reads TGCAGTGCTGGGAGGGGGGGCGCCTACAATGAGCAGTTCTTC. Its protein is CSAGRGGAYNEQFF.

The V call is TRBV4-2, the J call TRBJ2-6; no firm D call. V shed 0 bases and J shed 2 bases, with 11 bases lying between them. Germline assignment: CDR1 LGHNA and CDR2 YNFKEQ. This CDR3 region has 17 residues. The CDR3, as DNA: TGTGCCAGCAGCCAAGATTTCCTTCCCCCTGGGGCCAACGTCCTGACTTTC. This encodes CASSQDFLPPGANVLTF.

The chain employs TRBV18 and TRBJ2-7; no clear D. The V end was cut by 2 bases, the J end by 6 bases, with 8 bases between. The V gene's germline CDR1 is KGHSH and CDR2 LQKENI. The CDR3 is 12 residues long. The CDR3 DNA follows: TGTGCCAGCTCACCATCTCTGGTCGAGCAGTACTTC. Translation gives CASSPSLVEQYF.

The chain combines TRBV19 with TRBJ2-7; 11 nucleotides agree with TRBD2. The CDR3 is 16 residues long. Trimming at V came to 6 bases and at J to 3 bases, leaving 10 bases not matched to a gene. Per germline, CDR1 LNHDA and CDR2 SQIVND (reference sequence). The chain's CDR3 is CASRLAGDAAYYEQYF. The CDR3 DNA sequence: TGTGCCAGTAGACTAGCGGGGGACGCGGCCTACTACGAGCAGTACTTC.

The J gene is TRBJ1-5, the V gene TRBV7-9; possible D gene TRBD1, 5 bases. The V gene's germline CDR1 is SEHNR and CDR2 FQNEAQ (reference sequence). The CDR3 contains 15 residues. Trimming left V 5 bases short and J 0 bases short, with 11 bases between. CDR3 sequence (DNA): TGTGCCAGCAGCGAGCAGGGTATTAGCAATCAGCCCCAGCATTTT. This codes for CASSEQGISNQPQHF.

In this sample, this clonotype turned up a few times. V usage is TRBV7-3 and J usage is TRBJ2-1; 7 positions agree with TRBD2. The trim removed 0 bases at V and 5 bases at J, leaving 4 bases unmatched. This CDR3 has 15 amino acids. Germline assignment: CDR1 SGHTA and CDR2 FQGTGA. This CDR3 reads CASSLTAGVNNEQFF. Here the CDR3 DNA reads TGTGCCAGCAGCTTAACCGCGGGAGTGAACAATGAGCAGTTCTTC. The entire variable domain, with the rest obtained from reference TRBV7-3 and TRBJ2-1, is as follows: GAGVSQTPSNKVTEKGKYVELRCDPISGHTALYWYRQSLGQGPEFLIYFQGTGAADDSGLPNDRFFAVRPEGSVSTLKIQRTERGDSAVYLCASSLTAGVNNEQFFGPGTRLTVL.

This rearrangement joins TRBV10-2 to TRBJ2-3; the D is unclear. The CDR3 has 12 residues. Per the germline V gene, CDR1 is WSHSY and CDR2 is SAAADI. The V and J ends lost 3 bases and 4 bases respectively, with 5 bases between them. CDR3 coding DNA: TGCGCCAGCAGTGACTCGGCAGATACGCAGTATTTT. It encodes CASSDSADTQYF.

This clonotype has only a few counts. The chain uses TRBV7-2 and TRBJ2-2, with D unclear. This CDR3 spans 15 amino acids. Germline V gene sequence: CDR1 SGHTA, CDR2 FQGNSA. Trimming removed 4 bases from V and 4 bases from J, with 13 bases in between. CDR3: CASSSREGGTGELFF. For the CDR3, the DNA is TGTGCCAGCAGCTCCCGAGAAGGTGGCACCGGGGAGCTGTTTTTT.

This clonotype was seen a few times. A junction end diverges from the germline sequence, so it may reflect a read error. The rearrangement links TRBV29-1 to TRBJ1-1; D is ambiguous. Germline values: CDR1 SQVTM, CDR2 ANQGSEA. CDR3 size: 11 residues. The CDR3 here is CTVGERGLAFF. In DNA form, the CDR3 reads TGCACCGTTGGCGAGAGAGGTTTGGCTTTCTTT.

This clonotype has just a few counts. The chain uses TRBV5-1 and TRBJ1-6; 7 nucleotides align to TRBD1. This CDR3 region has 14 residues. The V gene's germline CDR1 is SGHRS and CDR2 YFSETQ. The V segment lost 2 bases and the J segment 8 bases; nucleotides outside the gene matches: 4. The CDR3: CASSLGGGDSPLHF. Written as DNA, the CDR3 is TGCGCCAGCAGCTTAGGAGGGGGCGATTCACCCCTCCACTTT.

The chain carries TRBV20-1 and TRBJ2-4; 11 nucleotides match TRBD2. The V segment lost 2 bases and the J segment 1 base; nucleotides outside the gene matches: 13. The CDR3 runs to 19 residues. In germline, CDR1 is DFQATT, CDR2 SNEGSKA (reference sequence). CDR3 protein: CSARRPIAGGLGAKNIQYF. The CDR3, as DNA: TGCAGTGCTAGAAGGCCCATAGCGGGAGGGTTAGGGGCCAAAAACATTCAGTACTTC.

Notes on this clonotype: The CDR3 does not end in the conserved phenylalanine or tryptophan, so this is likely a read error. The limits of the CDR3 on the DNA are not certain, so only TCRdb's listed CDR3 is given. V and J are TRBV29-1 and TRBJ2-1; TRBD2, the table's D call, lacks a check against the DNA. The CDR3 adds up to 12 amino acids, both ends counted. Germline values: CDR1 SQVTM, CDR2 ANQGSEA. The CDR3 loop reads CSVEDSGPMVRI.

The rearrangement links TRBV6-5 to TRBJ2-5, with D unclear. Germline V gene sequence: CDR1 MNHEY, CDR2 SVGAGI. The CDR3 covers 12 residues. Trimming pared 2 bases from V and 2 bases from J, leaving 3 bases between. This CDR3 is CASSYPQETQYF. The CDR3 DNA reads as TGTGCCAGCAGTTACCCACAAGAGACCCAGTACTTC.